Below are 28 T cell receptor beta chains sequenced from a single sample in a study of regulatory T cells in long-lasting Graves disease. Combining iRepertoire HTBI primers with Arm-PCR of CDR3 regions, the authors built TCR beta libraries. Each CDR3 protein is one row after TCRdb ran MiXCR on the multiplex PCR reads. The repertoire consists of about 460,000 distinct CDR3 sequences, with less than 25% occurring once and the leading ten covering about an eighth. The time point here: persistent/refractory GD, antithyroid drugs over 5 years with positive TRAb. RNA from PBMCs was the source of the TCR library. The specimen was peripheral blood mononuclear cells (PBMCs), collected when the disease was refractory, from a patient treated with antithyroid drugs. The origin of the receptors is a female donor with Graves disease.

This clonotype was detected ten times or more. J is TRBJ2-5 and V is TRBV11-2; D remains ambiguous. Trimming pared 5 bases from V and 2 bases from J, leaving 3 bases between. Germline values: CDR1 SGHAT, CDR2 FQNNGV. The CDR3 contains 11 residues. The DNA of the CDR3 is TGTGCCAGCAGCAAACAAGAGACCCAGTACTTC. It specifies CASSKQETQYF.

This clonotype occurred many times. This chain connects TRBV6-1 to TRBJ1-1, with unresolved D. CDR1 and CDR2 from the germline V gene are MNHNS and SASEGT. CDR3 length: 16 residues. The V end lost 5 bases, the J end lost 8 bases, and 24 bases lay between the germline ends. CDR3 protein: CASSQPKRLRQPEAFF. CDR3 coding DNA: TGTGCCAGCAGTCAACCAAAGCGTCTCCGGCAGCCAGAAGCTTTCTTT.

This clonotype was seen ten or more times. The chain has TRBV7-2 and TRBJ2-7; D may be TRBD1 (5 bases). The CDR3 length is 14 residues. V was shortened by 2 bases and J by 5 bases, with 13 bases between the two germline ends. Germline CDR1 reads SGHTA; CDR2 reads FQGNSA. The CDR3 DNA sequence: TGTGCCAGCAGCTTAACCAGGGCCCAAGACGAGCAGTACTTC. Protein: CASSLTRAQDEQYF.

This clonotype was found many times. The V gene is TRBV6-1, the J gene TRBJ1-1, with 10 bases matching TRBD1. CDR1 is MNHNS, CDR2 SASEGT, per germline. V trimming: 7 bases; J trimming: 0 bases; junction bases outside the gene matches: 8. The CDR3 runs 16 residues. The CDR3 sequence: CASNPDRGTLNTEAFF. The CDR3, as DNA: TGTGCCAGCAACCCGGACAGGGGGACCTTGAACACTGAAGCTTTCTTT.

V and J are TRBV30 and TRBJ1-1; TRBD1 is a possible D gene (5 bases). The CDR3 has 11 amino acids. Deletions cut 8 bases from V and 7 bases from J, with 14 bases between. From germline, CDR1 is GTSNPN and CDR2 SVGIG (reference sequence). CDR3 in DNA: TGTGCCCGGAATCGGGGGGGTGAAGCTTTCTTT. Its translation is CARNRGGEAFF.

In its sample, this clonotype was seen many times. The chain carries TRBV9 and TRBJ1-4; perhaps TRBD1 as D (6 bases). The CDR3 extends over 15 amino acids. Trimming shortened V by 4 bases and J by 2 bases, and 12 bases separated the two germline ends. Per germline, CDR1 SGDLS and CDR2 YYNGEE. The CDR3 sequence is CASSPTGATNEKLFF. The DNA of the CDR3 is TGTGCCAGCAGCCCTACGGGGGCGACTAATGAAAAACTGTTTTTT.

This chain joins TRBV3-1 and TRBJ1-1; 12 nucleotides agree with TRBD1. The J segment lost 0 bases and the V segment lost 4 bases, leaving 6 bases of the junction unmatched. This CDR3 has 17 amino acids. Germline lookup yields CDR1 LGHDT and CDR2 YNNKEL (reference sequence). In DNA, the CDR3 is TGTGCCAGCAGCCGGGGACAGGGGGCGGAAATGAACACTGAAGCTTTCTTT. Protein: CASSRGQGAEMNTEAFF.

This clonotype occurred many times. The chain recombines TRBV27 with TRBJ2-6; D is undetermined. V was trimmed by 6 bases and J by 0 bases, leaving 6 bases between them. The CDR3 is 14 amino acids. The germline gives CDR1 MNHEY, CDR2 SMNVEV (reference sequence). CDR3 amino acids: CASRSYSGANVLTF. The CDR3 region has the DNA TGTGCCAGCAGATCCTACTCTGGGGCCAACGTCCTGACTTTC.

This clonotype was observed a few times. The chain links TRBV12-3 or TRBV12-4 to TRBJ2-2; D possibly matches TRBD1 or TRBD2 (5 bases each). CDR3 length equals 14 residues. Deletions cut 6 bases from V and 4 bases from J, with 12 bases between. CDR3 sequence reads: CASSRDGSTGELFF. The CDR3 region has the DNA TGTGCCAGCAGCCGGGACGGTTCCACCGGGGAGCTGTTTTTT.

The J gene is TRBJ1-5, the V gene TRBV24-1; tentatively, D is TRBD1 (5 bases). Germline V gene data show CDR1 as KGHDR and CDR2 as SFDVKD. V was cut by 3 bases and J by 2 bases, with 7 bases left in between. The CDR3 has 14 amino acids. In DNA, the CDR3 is TGTGCCACCAGTGATATAGGGGGCAATCAGCCCCAGCATTTT. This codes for CATSDIGGNQPQHF.

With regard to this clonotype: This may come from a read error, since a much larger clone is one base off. The CDR3 loop is CASSPLAGGMSEQYF. CDR3 nucleotides: TGTGCCAGCAGTCCACTAGCGGGAGGAATGAGCGAGCAGTACTTC. The V gene is TRBV12-3 or TRBV12-4, the J gene TRBJ2-7, with 12 bases that match TRBD2. V lost 5 bases, J lost 6 bases, and 8 bases stayed unmatched. CDR3 length: 15 amino acids.

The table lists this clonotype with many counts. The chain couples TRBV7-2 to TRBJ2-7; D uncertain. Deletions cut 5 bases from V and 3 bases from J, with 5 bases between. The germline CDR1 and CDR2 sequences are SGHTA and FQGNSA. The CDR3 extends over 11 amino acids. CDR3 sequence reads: CASSRFYEQYF. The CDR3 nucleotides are TGTGCCAGCAGCCGTTTCTACGAGCAGTACTTC.

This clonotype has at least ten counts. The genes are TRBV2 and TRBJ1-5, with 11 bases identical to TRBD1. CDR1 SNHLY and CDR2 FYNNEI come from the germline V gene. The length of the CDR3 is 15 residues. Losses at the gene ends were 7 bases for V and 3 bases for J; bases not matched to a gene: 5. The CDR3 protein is CASTGTGGVNQPQHF. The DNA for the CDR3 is TGTGCCAGCACCGGGACAGGGGGGGTCAATCAGCCCCAGCATTTT.

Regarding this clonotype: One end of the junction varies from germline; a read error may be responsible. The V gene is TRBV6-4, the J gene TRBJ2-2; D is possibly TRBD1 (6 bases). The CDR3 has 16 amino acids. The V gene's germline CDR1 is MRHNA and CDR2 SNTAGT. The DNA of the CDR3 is TGTGCCAGCAGTTACCCAGGGGACACGGGTTCCGGGGAGCTGGTTTTT. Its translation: CASSYPGDTGSGELVF.

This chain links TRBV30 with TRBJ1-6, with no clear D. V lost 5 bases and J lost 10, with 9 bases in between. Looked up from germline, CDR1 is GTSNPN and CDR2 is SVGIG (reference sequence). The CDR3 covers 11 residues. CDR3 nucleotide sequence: TGTGCCTGGTCCCGGGAGTCACCCCTCCACTTT. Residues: CAWSRESPLHF.

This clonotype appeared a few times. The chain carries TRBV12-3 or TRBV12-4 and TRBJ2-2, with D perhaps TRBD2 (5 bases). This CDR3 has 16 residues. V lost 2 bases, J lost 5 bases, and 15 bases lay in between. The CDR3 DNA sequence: TGTGCCAGCAGTTTAAATATCGACGGCGGGACCGGGGAGCTGTTTTTT. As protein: CASSLNIDGGTGELFF.

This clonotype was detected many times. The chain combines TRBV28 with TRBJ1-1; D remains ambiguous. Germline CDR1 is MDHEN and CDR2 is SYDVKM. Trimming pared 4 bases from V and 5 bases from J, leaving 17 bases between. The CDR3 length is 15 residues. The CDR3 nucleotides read TGTGCCAGCAGTTCACCGGGTCCCCGGGTGACTGAAGCTTTCTTT. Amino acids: CASSSPGPRVTEAFF.

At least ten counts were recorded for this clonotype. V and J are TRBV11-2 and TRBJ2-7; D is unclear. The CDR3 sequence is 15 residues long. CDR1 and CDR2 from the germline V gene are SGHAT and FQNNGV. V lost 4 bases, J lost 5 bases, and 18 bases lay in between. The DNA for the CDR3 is TGTGCCAGCAGCTCCAGGAGCTCTAGGTTCGACGAGCAGTACTTC. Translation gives CASSSRSSRFDEQYF.

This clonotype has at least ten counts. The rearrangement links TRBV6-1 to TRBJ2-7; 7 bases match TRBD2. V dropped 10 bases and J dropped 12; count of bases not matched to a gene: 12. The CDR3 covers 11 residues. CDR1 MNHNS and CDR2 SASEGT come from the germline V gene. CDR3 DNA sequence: TGTGCCACCGGGACTACCACATGGGGGTACTTC. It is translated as CATGTTTWGYF.

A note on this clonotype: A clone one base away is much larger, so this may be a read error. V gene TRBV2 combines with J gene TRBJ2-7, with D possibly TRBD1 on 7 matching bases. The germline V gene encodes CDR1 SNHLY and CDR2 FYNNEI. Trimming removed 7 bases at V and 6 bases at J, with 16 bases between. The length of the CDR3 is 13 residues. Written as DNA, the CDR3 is TGTGCCAGCACCCTCCCTCAGGGGGGCGAGCAGTACTTC. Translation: CASTLPQGGEQYF.

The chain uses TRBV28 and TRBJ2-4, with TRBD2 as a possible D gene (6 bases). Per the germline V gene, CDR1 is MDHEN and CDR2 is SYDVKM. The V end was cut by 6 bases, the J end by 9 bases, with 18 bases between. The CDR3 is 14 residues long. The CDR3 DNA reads TGTGCCAGCAGGACGCCGGCGCAGGGAGGCATTCAGTACTTC. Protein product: CASRTPAQGGIQYF. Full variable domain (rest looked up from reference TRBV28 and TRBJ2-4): DVKVTQSSRYLVKRTGEKVFLECVQDMDHENMFWYRQDPGLGLRLIYFSYDVKMKEKGDIPEGYSVSREKKERFSLILESASTNQTSMYLCASRTPAQGGIQYFGAGTRLSVL.

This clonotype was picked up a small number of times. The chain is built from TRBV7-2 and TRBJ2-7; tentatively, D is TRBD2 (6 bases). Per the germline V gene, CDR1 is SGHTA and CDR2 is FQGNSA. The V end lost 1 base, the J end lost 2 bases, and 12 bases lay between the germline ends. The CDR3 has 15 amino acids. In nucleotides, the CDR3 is TGTGCCAGCAGCTTAGAATGGGGGGAGACCTACGAGCAGTACTTC. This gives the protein CASSLEWGETYEQYF.

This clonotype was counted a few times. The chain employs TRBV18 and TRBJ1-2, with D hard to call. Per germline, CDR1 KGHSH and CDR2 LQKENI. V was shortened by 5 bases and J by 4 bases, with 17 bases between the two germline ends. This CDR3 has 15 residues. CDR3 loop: CASSTSGGFGYGYTF. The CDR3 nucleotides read TGTGCCAGCTCAACCTCGGGAGGATTTGGCTATGGCTACACCTTC.

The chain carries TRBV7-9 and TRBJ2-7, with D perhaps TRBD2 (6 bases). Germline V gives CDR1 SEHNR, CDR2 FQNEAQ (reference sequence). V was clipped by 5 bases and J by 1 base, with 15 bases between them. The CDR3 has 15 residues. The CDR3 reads CASSRPSAGSYEQYF. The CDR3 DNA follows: TGTGCCAGCAGCCGACCTTCTGCGGGGTCCTACGAGCAGTACTTC.

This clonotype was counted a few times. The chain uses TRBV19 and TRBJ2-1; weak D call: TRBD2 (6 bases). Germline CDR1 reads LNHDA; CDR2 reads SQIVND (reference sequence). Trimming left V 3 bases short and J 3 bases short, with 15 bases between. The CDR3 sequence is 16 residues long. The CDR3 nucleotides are TGTGCCAGTAGTATTCCCGGGGGAGAGGTCTACAATGAGCAGTTCTTC. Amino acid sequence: CASSIPGGEVYNEQFF.

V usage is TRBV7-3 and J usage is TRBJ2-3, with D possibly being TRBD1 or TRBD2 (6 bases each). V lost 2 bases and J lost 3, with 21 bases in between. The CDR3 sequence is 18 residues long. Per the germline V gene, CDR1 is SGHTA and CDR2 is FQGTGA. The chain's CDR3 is CASSLGTFGGKRTDTQYF. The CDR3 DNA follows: TGTGCCAGCAGCTTAGGGACATTTGGCGGGAAAAGGACAGATACGCAGTATTTT.

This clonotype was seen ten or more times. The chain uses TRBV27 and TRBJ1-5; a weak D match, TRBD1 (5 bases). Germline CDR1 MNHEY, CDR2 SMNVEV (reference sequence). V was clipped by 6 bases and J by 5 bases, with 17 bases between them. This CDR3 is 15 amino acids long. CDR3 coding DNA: TGTGCCAGCAGACTGCGAGGGGCGACGGATCAGCCCCAGCATTTT. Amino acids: CASRLRGATDQPQHF.

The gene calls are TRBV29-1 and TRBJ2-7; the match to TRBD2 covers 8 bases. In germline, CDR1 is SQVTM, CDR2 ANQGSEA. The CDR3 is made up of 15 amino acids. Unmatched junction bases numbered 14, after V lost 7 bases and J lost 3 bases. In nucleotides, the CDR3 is TGCAGCGGCCGCCTGATGGCGGGAGGTGGCTACGAGCAGTACTTC. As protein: CSGRLMAGGGYEQYF.